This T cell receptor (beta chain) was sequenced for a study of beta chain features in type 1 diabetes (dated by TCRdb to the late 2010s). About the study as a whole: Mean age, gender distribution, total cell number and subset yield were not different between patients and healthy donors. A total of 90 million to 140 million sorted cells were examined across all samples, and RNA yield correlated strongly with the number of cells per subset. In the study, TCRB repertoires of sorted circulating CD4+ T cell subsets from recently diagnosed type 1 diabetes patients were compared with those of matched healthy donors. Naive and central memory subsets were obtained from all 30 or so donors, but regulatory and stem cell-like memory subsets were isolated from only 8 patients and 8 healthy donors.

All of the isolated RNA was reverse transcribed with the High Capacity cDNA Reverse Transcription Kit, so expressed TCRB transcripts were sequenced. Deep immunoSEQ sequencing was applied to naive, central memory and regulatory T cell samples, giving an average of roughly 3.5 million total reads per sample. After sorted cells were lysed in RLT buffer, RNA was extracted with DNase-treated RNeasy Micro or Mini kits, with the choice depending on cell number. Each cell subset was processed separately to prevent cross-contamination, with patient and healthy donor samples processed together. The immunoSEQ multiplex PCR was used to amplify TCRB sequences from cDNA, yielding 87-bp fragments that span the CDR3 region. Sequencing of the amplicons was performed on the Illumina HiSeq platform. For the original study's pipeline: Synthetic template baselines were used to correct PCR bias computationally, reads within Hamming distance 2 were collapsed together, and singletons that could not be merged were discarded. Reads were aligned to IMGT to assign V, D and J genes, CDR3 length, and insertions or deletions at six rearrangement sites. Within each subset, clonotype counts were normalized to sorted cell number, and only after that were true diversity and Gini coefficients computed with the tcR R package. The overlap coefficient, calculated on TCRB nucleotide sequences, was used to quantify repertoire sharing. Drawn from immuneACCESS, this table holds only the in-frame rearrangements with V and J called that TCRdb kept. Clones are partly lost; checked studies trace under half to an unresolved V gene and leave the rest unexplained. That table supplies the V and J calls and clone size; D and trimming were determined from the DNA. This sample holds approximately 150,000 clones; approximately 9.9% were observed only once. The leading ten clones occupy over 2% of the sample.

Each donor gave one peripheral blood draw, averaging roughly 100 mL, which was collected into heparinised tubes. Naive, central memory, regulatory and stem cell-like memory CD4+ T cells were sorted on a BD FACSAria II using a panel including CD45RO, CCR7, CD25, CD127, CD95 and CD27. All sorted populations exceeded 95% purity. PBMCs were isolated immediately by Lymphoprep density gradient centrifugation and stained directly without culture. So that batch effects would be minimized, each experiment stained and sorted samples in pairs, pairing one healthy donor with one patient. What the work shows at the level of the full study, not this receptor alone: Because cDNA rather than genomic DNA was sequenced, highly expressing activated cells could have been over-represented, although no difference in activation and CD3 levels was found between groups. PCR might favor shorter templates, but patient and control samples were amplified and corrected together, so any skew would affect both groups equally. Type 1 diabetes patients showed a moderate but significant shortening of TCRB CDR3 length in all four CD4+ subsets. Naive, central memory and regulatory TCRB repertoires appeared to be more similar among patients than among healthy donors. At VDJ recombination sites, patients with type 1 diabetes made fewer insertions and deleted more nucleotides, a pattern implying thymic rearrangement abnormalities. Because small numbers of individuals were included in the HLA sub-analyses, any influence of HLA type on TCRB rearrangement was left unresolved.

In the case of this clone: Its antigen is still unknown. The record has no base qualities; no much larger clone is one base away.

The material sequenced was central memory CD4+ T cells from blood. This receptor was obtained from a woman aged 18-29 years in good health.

The DNA reads as follows: TGTGCCAGCAGTTACGACGGGACTAGCGTCGCCGAGCAGTACTTC. The encoded protein is CASSYDGTSVAEQYF. The rearranged chain carries TRBV6-5 and TRBJ2-7; TRBD2 aligns with 10 central bases. The germline V and J ends show losses of 2 bases and 6 bases respectively, and no gene match explains 7 bases of the junction. The CDR3 holds 15 amino acids from the cysteine to the phenylalanine. Only CDR3 DNA remains: 45 bases, in frame from the first base. The germline V gene sets CDR1 to MNHEY and CDR2 to SVGAGI.